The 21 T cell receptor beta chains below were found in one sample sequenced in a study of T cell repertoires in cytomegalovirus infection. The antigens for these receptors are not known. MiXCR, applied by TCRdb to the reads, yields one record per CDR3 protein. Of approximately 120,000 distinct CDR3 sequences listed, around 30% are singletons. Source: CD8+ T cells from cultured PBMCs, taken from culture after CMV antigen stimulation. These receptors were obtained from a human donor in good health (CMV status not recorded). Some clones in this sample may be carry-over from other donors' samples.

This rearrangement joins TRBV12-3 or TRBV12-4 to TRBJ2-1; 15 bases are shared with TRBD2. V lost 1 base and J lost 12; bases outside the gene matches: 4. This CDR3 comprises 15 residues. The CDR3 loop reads CASSLGGTSGGSQFF. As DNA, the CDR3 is TGTGCCAGCAGTTTAGGGGGGACTAGCGGGGGGTCGCAGTTCTTC.

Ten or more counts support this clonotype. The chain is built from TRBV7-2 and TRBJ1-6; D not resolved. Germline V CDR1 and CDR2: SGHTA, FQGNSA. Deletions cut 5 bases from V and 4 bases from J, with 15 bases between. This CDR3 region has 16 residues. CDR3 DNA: TGTGCCAGCAGCCCTTCGTGGCCCAGATATAATTCACCCCTCCACTTT. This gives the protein CASSPSWPRYNSPLHF.

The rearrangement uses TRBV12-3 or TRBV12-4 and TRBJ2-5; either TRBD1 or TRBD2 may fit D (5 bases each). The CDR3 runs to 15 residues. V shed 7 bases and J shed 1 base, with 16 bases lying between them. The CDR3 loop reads CASTVGAETQETQYF. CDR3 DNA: TGTGCCAGCACCGTCGGGGCGGAAACCCAAGAGACCCAGTACTTC.

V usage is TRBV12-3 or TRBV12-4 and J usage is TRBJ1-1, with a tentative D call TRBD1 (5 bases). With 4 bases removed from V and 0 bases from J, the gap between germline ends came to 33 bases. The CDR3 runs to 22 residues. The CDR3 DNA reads TGTGCCAGCAGTTCCTCCTTTGGCGGCGGGACGGGTCCATTTTTAATGAACACTGAAGCTTTCTTT. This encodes CASSSSFGGGTGPFLMNTEAFF.

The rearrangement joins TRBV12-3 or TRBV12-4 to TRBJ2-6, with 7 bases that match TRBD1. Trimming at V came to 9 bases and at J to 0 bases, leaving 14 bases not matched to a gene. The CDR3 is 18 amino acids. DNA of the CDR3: TGTGCCAGTTGTTGGGGCGGACAGGTTACCTCTGGGGCCAACGTCCTGACTTTC. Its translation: CASCWGGQVTSGANVLTF.

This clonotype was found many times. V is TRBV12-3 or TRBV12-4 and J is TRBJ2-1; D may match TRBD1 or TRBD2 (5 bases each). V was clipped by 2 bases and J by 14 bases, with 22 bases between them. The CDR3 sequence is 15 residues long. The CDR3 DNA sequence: TGTGCCAGCAGTTTAACGAGGGACGCTCCCCTCTGCAAGTTCTTC. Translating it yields CASSLTRDAPLCKFF.

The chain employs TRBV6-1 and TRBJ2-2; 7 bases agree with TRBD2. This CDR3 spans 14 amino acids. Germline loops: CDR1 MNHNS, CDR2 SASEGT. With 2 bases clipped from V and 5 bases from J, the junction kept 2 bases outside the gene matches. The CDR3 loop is CASSETGGTGELFF. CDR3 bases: TGTGCCAGCAGTGAAACCGGGGGGACCGGGGAGCTGTTTTTT.

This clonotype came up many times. The CDR3 sequence is CASSPGSGTGYNEQFF. CDR3 nucleotide sequence: TGTGCCAGCAGCCCCGGAAGCGGGACAGGGTACAATGAGCAGTTCTTC. The chain combines TRBV7-3 with TRBJ2-1; 9 bases map to TRBD1. With 5 bases clipped from V and 4 bases from J, the junction kept 9 bases outside the gene matches. Germline V gene data show CDR1 as SGHTA and CDR2 as FQGTGA. This CDR3 has 16 amino acids.

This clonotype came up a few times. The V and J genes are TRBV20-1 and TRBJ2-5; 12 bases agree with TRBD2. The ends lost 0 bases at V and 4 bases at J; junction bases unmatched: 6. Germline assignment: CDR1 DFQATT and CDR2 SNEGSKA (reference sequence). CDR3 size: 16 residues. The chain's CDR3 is CSARDWRTSGVETQYF. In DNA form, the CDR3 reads TGCAGTGCTAGAGATTGGAGGACTAGCGGGGTAGAGACCCAGTACTTC.

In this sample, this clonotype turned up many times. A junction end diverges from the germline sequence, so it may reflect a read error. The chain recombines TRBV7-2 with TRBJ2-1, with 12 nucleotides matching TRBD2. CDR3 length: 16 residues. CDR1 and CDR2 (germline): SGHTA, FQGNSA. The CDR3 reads CASSLAGGRSYNEQFF. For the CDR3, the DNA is TGTGCCAGCAGCCTAGCGGGGGGGCGATCCTACAATGAGCAGTTCTTC.

The CDR3 coding sequence is TGTGCCAGCAGTTACACCTCGCAGGGTTCTAATTCACCCCTCCACTTT. This sequence encodes CASSYTSQGSNSPLHF. The chain combines TRBV6-6 with TRBJ1-6; D possibly corresponds to TRBD1 (5 bases). Trimming took 2 bases from V and 6 from J, leaving 14 bases between them. The CDR3 runs to 16 residues. In germline, CDR1 is MNHNY, CDR2 SVGAGI (reference sequence).

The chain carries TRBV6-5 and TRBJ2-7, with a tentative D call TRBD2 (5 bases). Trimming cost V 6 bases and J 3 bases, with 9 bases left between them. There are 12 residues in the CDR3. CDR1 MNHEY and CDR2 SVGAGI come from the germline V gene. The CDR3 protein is CASSGGLYEQYF. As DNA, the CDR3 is TGTGCCAGCAGCGGCGGACTCTACGAGCAGTACTTC.

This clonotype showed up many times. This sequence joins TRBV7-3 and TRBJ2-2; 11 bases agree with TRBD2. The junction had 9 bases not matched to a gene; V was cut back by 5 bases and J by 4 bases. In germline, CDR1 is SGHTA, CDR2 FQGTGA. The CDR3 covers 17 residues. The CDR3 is CASSLNSGGARTGELFF. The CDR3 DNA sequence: TGTGCCAGCAGCCTCAATAGCGGGGGGGCGCGCACCGGGGAGCTGTTTTTT.

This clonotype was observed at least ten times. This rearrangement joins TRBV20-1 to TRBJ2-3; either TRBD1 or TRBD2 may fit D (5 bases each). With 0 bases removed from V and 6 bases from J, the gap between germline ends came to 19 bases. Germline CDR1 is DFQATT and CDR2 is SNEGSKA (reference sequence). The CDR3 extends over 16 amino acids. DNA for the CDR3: TGCAGTGCTAGAGATTCGAGAGGGGATAACCTGGATACGCAGTATTTT. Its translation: CSARDSRGDNLDTQYF.

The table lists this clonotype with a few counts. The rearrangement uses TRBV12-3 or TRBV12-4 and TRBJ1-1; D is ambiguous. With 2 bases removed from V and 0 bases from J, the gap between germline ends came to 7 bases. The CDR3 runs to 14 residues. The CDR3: CASSLPDMNTEAFF. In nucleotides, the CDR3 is TGTGCCAGCAGTTTACCAGATATGAACACTGAAGCTTTCTTT.

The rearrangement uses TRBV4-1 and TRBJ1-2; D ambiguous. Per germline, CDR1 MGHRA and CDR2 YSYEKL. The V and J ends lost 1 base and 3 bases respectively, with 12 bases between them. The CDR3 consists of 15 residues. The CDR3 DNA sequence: TGCGCCAGCAGCCAAGTGTCCCATGGCGACTATGGCTACACCTTC. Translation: CASSQVSHGDYGYTF.

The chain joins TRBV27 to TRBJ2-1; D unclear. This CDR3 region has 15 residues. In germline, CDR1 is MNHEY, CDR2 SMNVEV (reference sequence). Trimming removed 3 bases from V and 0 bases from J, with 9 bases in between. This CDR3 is CASSLGRSSYNEQFF. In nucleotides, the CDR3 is TGTGCCAGCAGTTTGGGCAGGAGCTCCTACAATGAGCAGTTCTTC.

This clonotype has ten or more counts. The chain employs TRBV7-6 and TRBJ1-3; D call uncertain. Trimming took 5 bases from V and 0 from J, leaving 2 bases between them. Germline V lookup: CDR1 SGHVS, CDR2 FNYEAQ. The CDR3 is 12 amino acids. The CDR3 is CASSPSGNTIYF. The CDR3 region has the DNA TGTGCCAGCAGCCCCTCTGGAAACACCATATATTTT.

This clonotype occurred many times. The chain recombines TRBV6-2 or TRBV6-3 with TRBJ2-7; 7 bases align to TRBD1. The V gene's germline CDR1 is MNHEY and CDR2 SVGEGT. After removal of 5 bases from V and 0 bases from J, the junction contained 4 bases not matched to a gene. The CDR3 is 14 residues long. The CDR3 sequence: CASSVDRSSYEQYF. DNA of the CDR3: TGTGCCAGCAGTGTGGACAGGAGCTCCTACGAGCAGTACTTC.

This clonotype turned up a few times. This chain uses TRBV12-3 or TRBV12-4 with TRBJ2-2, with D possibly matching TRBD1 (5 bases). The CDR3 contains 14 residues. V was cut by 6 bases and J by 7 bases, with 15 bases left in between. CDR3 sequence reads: CASRRPGLIGELFF. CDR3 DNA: TGTGCCAGCAGGAGGCCAGGGTTGATCGGGGAGCTGTTTTTT.

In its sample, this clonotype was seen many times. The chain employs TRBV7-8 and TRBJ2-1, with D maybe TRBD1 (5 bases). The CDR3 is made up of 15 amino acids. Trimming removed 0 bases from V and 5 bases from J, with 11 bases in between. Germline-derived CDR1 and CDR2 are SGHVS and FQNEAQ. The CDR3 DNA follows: TGTGCCAGCAGCTTAGCCCAGGGAACCGACAATGAGCAGTTCTTC. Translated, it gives CASSLAQGTDNEQFF.